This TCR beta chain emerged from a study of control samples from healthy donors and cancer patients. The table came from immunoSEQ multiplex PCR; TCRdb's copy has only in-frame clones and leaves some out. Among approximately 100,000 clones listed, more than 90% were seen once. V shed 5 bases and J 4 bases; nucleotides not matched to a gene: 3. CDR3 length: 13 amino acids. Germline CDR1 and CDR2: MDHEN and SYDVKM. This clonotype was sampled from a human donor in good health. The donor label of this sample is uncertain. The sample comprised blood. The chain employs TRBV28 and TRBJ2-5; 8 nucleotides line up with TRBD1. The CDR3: CASSIDRGETQYF. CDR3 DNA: TGTGCCAGCAGTATCGACAGGGGAGAGACCCAGTACTTC.